The present entry profiles one TCR beta chain with its context. From germline, CDR1 is SGHNT and CDR2 YENEEA. Trimming stripped 3 bases from V and 2 bases from J, with 10 bases between. This CDR3 contains 14 residues. Assay used: immunoSEQ multiplex PCR; TCRdb lists only in-frame clones, some missing. The table has over 50,000 clones, more than 95% seen once. This sample is part of a study of technical replicates of blood from a few donors. The sequenced sample was T cells isolated from PBMCs. The receptor's source is a human donor in good health. The chain combines TRBV11-3 with TRBJ1-2; D may be TRBD1 (6 bases). The CDR3 region is CASSFGQSNYGYTF. In nucleotides, the CDR3 is TGTGCCAGCAGCTTCGGACAGTCGAACTATGGCTACACCTTC.